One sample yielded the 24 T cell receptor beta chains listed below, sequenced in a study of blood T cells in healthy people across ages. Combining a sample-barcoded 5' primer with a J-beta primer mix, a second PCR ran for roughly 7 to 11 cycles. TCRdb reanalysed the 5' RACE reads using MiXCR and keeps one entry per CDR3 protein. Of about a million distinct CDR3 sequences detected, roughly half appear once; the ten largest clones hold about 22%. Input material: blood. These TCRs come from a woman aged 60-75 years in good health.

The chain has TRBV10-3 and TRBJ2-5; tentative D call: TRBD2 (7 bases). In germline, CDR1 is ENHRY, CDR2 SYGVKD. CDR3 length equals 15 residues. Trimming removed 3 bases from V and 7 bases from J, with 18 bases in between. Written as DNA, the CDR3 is TGTGCCATCAGTGATTGGCAGAGGGGGGAGGGGACCCAGTACTTC. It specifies CAISDWQRGEGTQYF.

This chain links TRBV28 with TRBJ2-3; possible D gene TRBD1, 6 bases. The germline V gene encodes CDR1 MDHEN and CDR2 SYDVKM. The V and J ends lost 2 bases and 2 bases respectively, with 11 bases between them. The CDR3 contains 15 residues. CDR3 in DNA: TGTGCCAGCAGTTTAAGGGCAGGGGTCACAGATACGCAGTATTTT. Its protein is CASSLRAGVTDTQYF.

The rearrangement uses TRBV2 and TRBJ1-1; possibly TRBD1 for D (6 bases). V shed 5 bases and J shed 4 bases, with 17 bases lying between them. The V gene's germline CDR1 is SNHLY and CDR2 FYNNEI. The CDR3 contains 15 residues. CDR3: CASSTGTVLGTEAFF. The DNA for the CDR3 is TGTGCCAGCAGTACAGGGACGGTCCTTGGCACTGAAGCTTTCTTT.

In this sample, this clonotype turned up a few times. The CDR3 reads CSASPTGYLEKLFF. CDR3 bases: TGCAGTGCTAGCCCAACAGGGTACCTTGAAAAACTGTTTTTT. This chain uses TRBV20-1 with TRBJ1-4, with a tentative D call TRBD1 (6 bases). Germline V gene lookup returns CDR1 DFQATT and CDR2 SNEGSKA (reference sequence). There are 14 residues in the CDR3. Trimming stripped 3 bases from V and 7 bases from J, with 15 bases between.

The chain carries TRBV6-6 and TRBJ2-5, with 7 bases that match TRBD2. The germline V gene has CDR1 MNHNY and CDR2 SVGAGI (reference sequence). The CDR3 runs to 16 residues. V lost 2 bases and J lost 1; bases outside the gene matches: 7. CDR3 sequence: CASSYGGRGAQETQYF. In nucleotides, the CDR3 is TGTGCCAGCAGTTACGGCGGGAGAGGGGCCCAAGAGACCCAGTACTTC.

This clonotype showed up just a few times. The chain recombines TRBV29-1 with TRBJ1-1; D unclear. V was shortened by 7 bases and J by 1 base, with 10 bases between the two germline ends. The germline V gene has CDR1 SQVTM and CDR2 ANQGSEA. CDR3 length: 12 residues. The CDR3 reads CSAGVSNTEAFF. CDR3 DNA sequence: TGCAGCGCTGGTGTTTCGAACACTGAAGCTTTCTTT.

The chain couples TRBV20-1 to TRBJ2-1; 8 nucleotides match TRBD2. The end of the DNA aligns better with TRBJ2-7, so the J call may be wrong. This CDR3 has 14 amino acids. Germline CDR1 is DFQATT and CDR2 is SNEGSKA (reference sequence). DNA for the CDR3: TGCAGTGCTAGAAGGGCGGGAGGAAACAATGAGCAGTACTTC. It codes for CSARRAGGNNEQYF.

Here the CDR3 DNA reads TGCGCCAGCAGCCATTATAGCGGGAGCGACAATGAGCAGTTCTTC. It codes for CASSHYSGSDNEQFF. V is TRBV4-3 and J is TRBJ2-1; 9 nucleotides match TRBD2. CDR1 and CDR2 (germline): LGHNA, YSLEER. CDR3 length: 15 residues. The ends lost 3 bases at V and 5 bases at J; junction bases unmatched: 5.

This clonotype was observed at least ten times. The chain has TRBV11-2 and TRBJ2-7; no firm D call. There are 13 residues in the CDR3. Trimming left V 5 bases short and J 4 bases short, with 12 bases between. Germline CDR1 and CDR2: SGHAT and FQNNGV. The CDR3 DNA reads TGTGCCAGCAGCCTTTCCATCGGATACGAGCAGTACTTC. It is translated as CASSLSIGYEQYF.

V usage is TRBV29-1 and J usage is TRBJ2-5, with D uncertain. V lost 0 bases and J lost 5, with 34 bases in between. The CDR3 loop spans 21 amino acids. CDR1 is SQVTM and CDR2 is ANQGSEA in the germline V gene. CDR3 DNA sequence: TGCAGCGTTGAAGAGGTTCCTCTAAGTTTCGGAACCGGCCGGTATCAGGAGACCCAGTACTTC. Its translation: CSVEEVPLSFGTGRYQETQYF. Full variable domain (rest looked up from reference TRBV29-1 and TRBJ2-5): SAVISQKPSRDICQRGTSLTIQCQVDSQVTMMFWYRQQPGQSLTLIATANQGSEATYESGFVIDKFPISRPNLTFSTLTVSNMSPEDSSIYLCSVEEVPLSFGTGRYQETQYFGPGTRLLVL.

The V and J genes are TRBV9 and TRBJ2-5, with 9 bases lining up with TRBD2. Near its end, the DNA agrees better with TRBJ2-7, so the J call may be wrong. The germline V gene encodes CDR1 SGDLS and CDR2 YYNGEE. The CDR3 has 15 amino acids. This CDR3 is CASSALAGPLGEQYF. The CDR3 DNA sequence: TGTGCCAGCAGCGCCCTAGCGGGACCGCTGGGCGAGCAGTACTTC.

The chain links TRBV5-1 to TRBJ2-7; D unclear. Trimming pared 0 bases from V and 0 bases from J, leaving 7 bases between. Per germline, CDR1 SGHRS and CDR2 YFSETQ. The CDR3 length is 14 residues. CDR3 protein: CASSLALNSYEQYF. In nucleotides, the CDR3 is TGCGCCAGCAGCTTGGCACTGAACTCCTACGAGCAGTACTTC.

CDR3: CASSESWLAANTGELFF. CDR3 nucleotides: TGTGCCAGCAGTGAATCCTGGCTAGCGGCAAACACCGGGGAGCTGTTTTTT. The chain joins TRBV25-1 to TRBJ2-2; TRBD2 agrees at 7 bases. V shed 1 base, J shed 2 bases, and the junction held 7 bases outside the gene matches. This CDR3 has 17 residues. Germline V gene sequence: CDR1 MGHDK, CDR2 SYGVNS.

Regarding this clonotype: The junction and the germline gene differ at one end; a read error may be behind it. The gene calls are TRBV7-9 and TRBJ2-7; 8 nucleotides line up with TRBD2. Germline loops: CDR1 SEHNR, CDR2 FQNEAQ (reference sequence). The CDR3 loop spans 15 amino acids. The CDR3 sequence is CTSSLGPTSGDEQYF. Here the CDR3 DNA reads TGTACCAGCAGCTTAGGCCCCACTAGCGGAGACGAGCAGTACTTC.

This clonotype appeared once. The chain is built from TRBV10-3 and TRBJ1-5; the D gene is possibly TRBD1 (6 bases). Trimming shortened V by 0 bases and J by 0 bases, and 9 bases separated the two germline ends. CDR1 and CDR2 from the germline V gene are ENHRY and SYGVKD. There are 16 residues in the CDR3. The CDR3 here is CAISESNRVSNQPQHF. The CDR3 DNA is TGTGCCATCAGTGAGTCGAACAGGGTTAGCAATCAGCCCCAGCATTTT.

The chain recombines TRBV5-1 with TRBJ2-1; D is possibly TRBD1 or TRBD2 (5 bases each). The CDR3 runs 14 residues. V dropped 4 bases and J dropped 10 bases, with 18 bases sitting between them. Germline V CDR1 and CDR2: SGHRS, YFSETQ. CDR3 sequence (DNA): TGCGCCAGCAGCAGGGACGCTACTCTCCGGGAGCAGTTCTTC. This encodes CASSRDATLREQFF. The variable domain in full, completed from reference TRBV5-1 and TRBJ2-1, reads KAGVTQTPRYLIKTRGQQVTLSCSPISGHRSVSWYQQTPGQGLQFLFEYFSETQRNKGNFPGRFSGRQFSNSRSEMNVSTLELGDSALYLCASSRDATLREQFFGPGTRLTVL.

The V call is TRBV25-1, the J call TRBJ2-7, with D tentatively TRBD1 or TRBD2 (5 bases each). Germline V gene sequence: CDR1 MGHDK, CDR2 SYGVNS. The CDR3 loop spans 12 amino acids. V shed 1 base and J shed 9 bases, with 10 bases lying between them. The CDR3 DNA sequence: TGTGCCAGCAGTGAATCCCGGGACGGGCAGTACTTC. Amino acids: CASSESRDGQYF.

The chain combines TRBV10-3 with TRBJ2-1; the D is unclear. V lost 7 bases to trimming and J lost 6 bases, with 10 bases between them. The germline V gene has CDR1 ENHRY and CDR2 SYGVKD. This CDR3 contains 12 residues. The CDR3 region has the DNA TGTGCCATCAAACAAATGGGCAATGAGCAGTTCTTC. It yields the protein CAIKQMGNEQFF.

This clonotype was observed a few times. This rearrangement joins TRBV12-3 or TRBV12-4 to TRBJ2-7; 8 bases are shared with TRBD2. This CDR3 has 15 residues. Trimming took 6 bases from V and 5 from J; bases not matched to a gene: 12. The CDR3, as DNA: TGTGCCAGCAGGTCGGGCGGTAGCGGGATTCACGAGCAGTACTTC. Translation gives CASRSGGSGIHEQYF.

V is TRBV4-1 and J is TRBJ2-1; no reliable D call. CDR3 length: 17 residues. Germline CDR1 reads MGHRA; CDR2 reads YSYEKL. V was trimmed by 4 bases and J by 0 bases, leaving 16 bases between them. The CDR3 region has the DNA TGCGCCAGCAGCCCTCGGCACGCCCACAGCTCCTACAATGAGCAGTTCTTC. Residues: CASSPRHAHSSYNEQFF.

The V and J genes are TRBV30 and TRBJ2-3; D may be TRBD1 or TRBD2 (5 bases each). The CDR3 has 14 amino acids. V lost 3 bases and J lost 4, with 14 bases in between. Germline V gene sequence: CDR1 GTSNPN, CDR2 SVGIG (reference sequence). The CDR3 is CAWRLAGTADTQYF. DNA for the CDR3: TGTGCCTGGAGATTGGCAGGGACCGCAGATACGCAGTATTTT.

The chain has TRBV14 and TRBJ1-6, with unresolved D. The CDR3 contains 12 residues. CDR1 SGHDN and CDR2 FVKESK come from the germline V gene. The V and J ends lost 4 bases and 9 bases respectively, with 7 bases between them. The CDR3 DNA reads TGTGCCAGCAGCCGAGATCGTTCACCCCTCCACTTT. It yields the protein CASSRDRSPLHF.

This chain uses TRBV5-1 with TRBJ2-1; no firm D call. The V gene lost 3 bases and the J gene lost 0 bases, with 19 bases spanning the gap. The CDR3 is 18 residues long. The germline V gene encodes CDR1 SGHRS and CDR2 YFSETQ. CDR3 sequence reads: CASSWPLSGSSSYNEQFF. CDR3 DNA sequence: TGCGCCAGCAGCTGGCCCCTTAGTGGGTCAAGCTCCTACAATGAGCAGTTCTTC.

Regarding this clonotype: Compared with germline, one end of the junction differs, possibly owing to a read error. The CDR3 DNA sequence: TGTGCCAACAGCCAAGGTGTGGGCAAAAACAATGAGCAGTTCTTC. This gives the protein CANSQGVGKNNEQFF. The rearrangement uses TRBV14 and TRBJ2-1; D not certain. This CDR3 comprises 15 residues. Per the germline V gene, CDR1 is SGHDN and CDR2 is FVKESK. Drawing the rest from reference TRBV14 and TRBJ2-1, the complete variable domain is EAGVTQFPSHSVIEKGQTVTLRCDPISGHDNLYWYRRVMGKEIKFLLHFVKESKQDESGMPNNRFLAERTGGTYSTLKVQPAELEDSGVYFCANSQGVGKNNEQFFGPGTRLTVL.